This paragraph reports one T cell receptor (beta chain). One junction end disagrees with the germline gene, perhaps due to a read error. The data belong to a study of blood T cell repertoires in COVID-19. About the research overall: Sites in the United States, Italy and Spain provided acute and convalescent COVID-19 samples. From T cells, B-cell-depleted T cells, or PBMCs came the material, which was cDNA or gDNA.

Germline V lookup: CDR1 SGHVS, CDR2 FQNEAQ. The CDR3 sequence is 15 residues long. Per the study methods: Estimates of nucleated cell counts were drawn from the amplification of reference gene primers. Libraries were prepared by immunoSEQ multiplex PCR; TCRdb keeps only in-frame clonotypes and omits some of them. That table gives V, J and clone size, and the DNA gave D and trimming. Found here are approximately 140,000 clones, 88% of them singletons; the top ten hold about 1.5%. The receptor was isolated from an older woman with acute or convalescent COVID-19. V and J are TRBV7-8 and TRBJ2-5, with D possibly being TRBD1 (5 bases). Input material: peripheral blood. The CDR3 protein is CASSQTTAGQGTQYF. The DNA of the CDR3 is TGTGCCAGCAGCCAGACGACAGCCGGTCAAGGGACCCAGTACTTC.